This T cell receptor (beta chain) was recorded in a study of blood T cells in healthy people across ages. Primers used in a second PCR of about 6 to 11 cycles were a sample-barcoded 5' primer and a J-beta primer mix. TCRdb independently ran MiXCR on the 5' RACE reads; one entry per CDR3 protein. The sample holds about 900,000 distinct CDR3 sequences, about 62% seen once. The V segment lost 7 bases and the J segment 5 bases; nucleotides outside the gene matches: 6. CDR1 is MNHEY, CDR2 SMNVEV, per germline (reference sequence). This CDR3 is 13 amino acids long. The gene calls are TRBV27 and TRBJ2-5, with TRBD1 matching 8 bases. The sample was blood. The TCR comes from a man aged 25 to 45 in good health. Here the CDR3 DNA reads TGTGCCAGCAAGGGACAGGCGGGGGAGACCCAGTACTTC. It specifies CASKGQAGETQYF.